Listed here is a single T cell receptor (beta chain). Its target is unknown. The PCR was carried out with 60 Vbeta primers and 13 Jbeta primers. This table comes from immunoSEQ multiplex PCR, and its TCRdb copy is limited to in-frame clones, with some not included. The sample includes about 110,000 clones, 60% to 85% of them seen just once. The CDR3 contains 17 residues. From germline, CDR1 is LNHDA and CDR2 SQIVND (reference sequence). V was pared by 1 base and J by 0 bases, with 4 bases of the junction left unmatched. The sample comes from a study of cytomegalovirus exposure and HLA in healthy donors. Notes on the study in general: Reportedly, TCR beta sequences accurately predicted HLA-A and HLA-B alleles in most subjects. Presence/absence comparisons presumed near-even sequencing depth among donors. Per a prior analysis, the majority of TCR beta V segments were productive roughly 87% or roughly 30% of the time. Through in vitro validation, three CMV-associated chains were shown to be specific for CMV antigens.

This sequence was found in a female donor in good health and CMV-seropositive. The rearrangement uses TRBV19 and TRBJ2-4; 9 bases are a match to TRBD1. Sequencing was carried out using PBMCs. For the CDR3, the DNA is TGTGCCAGTAGTATAGGACAGGGGGGTCTAGCCAAAAACATTCAGTACTTC. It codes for CASSIGQGGLAKNIQYF.